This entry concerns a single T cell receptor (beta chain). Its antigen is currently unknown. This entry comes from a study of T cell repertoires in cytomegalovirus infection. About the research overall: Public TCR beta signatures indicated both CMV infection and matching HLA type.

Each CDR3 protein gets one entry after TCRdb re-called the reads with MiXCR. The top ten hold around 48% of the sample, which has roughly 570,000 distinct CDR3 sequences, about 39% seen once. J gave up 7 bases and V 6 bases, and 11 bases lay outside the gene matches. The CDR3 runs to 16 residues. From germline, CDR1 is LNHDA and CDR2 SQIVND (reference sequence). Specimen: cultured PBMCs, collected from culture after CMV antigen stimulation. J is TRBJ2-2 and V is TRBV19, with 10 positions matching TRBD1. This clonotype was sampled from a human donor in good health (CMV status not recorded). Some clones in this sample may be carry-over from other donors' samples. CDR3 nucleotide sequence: TGTGCCAGTAGCCGGTCTCCGGGACAGGGGCGCGGGGAGCTGTTTTTT. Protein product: CASSRSPGQGRGELFF.